This T cell receptor (beta chain) was retrieved from a study of blood T cell repertoires in COVID-19. The data were produced by immunoSEQ multiplex PCR, yet TCRdb's version contains in-frame clones alone and is incomplete. The table shows roughly 300,000 clones, with 75% to 90% occurring only once. Recovery among Cohort 3 donors was established by two negative PCRs, clearance, or symptom resolution. Specimen: PBMCs or T cells enriched from blood (not recorded which). This sequence originates from a woman aged 50 to 60 who had recovered from COVID-19.

The CDR3 here is CATGGTGDSYEQYF. The CDR3 DNA is TGTGCCACAGGCGGGACAGGGGATTCCTACGAGCAGTACTTC. This rearrangement joins TRBV19 to TRBJ2-7; 10 bases line up with TRBD1. This CDR3 region has 14 residues. The trim removed 10 bases at V and 1 base at J, leaving 7 bases unmatched. Germline V gene lookup returns CDR1 LNHDA and CDR2 SQIVND (reference sequence).